The 23 T cell receptor beta chains given below trace back to one sample, sequenced in a study of shared clonotypes between healthy human individuals. The data were produced by immunoSEQ multiplex PCR, yet TCRdb's version contains in-frame clones alone and is incomplete. The profile covers 2 million to 2.5 million clones, with almost 96% appearing a single time and over 0.1% taken by the ten largest. The source material was naive CD4+ T cells sorted from blood. Described subset: CD45RA+ positively selected. The receptors stem from a man between 18 and 35 years old in good health.

This clone appeared a single time. CDR3 sequence reads: CASSTNRDTGELFF. The DNA of the CDR3 is TGCGCCAGCAGTACCAACCGGGACACCGGGGAGCTGTTTTTT. V and J are TRBV10-1 and TRBJ2-2; D not certain. Trimming took 5 bases from V and 3 from J, leaving 10 bases between them. The CDR3 loop spans 14 amino acids. Germline lookup yields CDR1 WNHNN and CDR2 SYGVQD (reference sequence).

The rearrangement joins TRBV10-1 to TRBJ2-3, with D possibly matching TRBD2 (6 bases). Between the trimmed V and J ends, which lost 7 bases and 2 bases, there was a span of 22 bases. CDR1 is WNHNN and CDR2 is SYGVQD in the germline V gene (reference sequence). The CDR3 consists of 17 residues. CDR3 bases: TGCGCCAGCACCGATACCCCGAGCGGGCCGTACACAGATACGCAGTATTTT. This translates into CASTDTPSGPYTDTQYF.

This chain connects TRBV10-3 to TRBJ2-7; D is perhaps TRBD1 or TRBD2 (5 bases each). From germline, CDR1 is ENHRY and CDR2 SYGVKD. Trimming removed 0 bases at V and 6 bases at J, with 9 bases between. The CDR3 runs 13 residues. CDR3 protein: CAISESRGFEQYF. The CDR3 coding sequence is TGTGCCATCAGTGAGTCGAGGGGTTTCGAGCAGTACTTC.

The V call is TRBV9, the J call TRBJ1-2, with TRBD1 matching over 7 bases. CDR3 length equals 13 residues. V trimming: 4 bases; J trimming: 8 bases; junction bases outside the gene matches: 8. Germline V gene lookup returns CDR1 SGDLS and CDR2 YYNGEE. The CDR3 DNA reads as TGTGCCAGCAGCCCCCAGACAGGGACCGGCTACACCTTC. It translates to CASSPQTGTGYTF. Looking up the rest from reference TRBV9 and TRBJ1-2 gives the full variable domain: DSGVTQTPKHLITATGQRVTLRCSPRSGDLSVYWYQQSLDQGLQFLIQYYNGEERAKGNILERFSAQQFPDLHSELNLSSLELGDSALYFCASSPQTGTGYTFGSGTRLTVV.

The chain employs TRBV6-5 and TRBJ2-7; the match to TRBD2 covers 8 bases. Unmatched junction bases numbered 11, after V lost 6 bases and J lost 7 bases. The germline V gene encodes CDR1 MNHEY and CDR2 SVGAGI. The CDR3 runs 14 residues. CDR3 protein: CASRTYSGSGEQYF. CDR3 sequence (DNA): TGTGCCAGCAGAACCTACAGCGGGAGTGGTGAGCAGTACTTC.

The chain links TRBV5-5 to TRBJ1-5, with TRBD1 identical over 8 bases. There are 15 residues in the CDR3. In germline, CDR1 is SGHKS, CDR2 YYEKEE (reference sequence). Trimming removed 4 bases from V and 2 bases from J; junction bases left unmatched: 5. CDR3 sequence: CASSPGQAGNQPQHF. CDR3 DNA sequence: TGTGCCAGCAGCCCGGGACAGGCTGGCAATCAGCCCCAGCATTTT.

This chain joins TRBV18 and TRBJ1-1; the match to TRBD1 covers 7 bases. The trim removed 5 bases at V and 4 bases at J, leaving 13 bases unmatched. CDR3 length equals 16 residues. Per germline, CDR1 KGHSH and CDR2 LQKENI. Written as DNA, the CDR3 is TGTGCCAGCTCATCAAGTCAGGTCCCAGGGGGCACTGAAGCTTTCTTT. Translating gives CASSSSQVPGGTEAFF.

The V and J genes are TRBV5-1 and TRBJ1-1, with D hard to call. The V and J ends lost 0 bases and 3 bases respectively, with 9 bases between them. Per germline, CDR1 SGHRS and CDR2 YFSETQ. This CDR3 has 14 residues. CDR3 region: CASSLVRSDTEAFF. CDR3 DNA sequence: TGCGCCAGCAGCTTGGTCAGGTCGGACACTGAAGCTTTCTTT.

This clone was observed once. This rearrangement joins TRBV30 to TRBJ2-2; D uncertain. In germline, CDR1 is GTSNPN, CDR2 SVGIG (reference sequence). Trimming took off 0 bases at V and 5 bases at J, with 10 bases between the two ends. The CDR3 is 14 residues long. DNA of the CDR3: TGTGCCTGGAGTGTACTGGGTAGAACCGGGGAGCTGTTTTTT. This translates into CAWSVLGRTGELFF.

V and J are TRBV27 and TRBJ1-4; D is unclear. The CDR3 is made up of 15 amino acids. Germline CDR1 is MNHEY and CDR2 is SMNVEV (reference sequence). V was cut by 6 bases and J by 7 bases, with 18 bases left in between. The CDR3 sequence is CASSSAVPGSEKLFF. The CDR3 DNA reads as TGTGCCAGCAGCTCCGCGGTTCCGGGGAGTGAAAAACTGTTTTTT.

This chain uses TRBV5-1 with TRBJ1-6; D ambiguous. V lost 1 base, J lost 4 bases, and 6 bases lay in between. The germline gives CDR1 SGHRS, CDR2 YFSETQ. The CDR3 extends over 14 amino acids. As DNA, the CDR3 is TGCGCCAGCAGCTTGAGCTATTATAATTCACCCCTCCACTTT. Translated: CASSLSYYNSPLHF.

DNA for the CDR3: TGTGCCAGCAGCGAGCGGACAGGGCTCGAGCAGTACTTC. Translating gives CASSERTGLEQYF. The rearrangement links TRBV7-2 to TRBJ2-7; 8 bases match TRBD1. The germline V gene encodes CDR1 SGHTA and CDR2 FQGNSA. J gave up 6 bases and V 5 bases, and 6 bases lay outside the gene matches. The CDR3 consists of 13 residues.

The chain couples TRBV20-1 to TRBJ2-7; the match to TRBD1 covers 7 bases. The V gene's germline CDR1 is DFQATT and CDR2 SNEGSKA (reference sequence). Germline trimming cut 6 bases from V and 3 bases from J; bases unmatched to any gene: 2. There are 11 residues in the CDR3. CDR3 DNA sequence: TGCAGTGCGGGACAGATCTACGAGCAGTACTTC. It codes for CSAGQIYEQYF.

The rearrangement joins TRBV18 to TRBJ2-7; no firm D call. The CDR3 totals 14 residues. Germline CDR1 and CDR2: KGHSH and LQKENI. V dropped 0 bases and J dropped 2 bases, with 8 bases sitting between them. CDR3 amino acids: CASSPPSQAYEQYF. CDR3 sequence (DNA): TGTGCCAGCTCACCACCCAGCCAAGCCTACGAGCAGTACTTC.

V gene TRBV13 combines with J gene TRBJ1-4, with a tentative D call TRBD1 (5 bases). Germline CDR1 PRHDT, CDR2 FYEKMQ (reference sequence). V lost 8 bases and J 3 bases, leaving 10 bases between the germline ends. The CDR3 covers 13 residues. In DNA form, the CDR3 reads TGTGCCAGCCGGGGACTGCCTAATGAAAAACTGTTTTTT. It yields the protein CASRGLPNEKLFF.

Notes on this clone: Germline is not matched at one junction end, which may reflect a read error. Other DNA sequences in this sample translate to the same CDR3. The CDR3 sequence is CASSFGQGDSPLHF. For the CDR3, the DNA is TGCGCCAGCAGCTTCGGGCAGGGGGATTCACCCCTCCACTTT. The chain carries TRBV5-4 and TRBJ1-6; 7 bases match TRBD1. Looked up from germline, CDR1 is SGHNT and CDR2 is YYREEE (reference sequence). This CDR3 spans 14 amino acids.

V gene TRBV6-5 combines with J gene TRBJ1-4, with 7 positions matching TRBD1. The CDR3 is 14 amino acids. Trimming removed 7 bases from V and 2 bases from J; junction bases left unmatched: 4. Germline CDR1 MNHEY, CDR2 SVGAGI. The CDR3 DNA follows: TGTGCCAGCAATCCGGGACAGACTAATGAAAAACTGTTTTTT. This sequence encodes CASNPGQTNEKLFF.

The chain links TRBV4-1 to TRBJ2-1, with D maybe TRBD2 (6 bases). The CDR3 covers 16 residues. Germline-derived CDR1 and CDR2 are MGHRA and YSYEKL. V was trimmed by 1 base and J by 4 bases, leaving 14 bases between them. This CDR3 is CASSQGTGVNYNEQFF. CDR3 DNA: TGCGCCAGCAGCCAAGGTACGGGGGTTAATTACAATGAGCAGTTCTTC.

In the case of this clone: The sample holds other DNA sequences that translate to the same CDR3. The V call is TRBV18, the J call TRBJ2-5; no clear D. The CDR3 is 13 amino acids. V lost 3 bases to trimming and J lost 0 bases, with 5 bases between them. Germline V gene lookup returns CDR1 KGHSH and CDR2 LQKENI. CDR3 nucleotide sequence: TGTGCCAGCTCACCTGACAACCAAGAGACCCAGTACTTC. Its translation: CASSPDNQETQYF.

CDR3 residues: CASSPEAGTAYEQYF. CDR3 DNA: TGTGCCAGCAGCCCCGAGGCGGGGACCGCCTACGAGCAGTACTTC. The chain uses TRBV7-2 and TRBJ2-7, with D possibly TRBD2 on 6 matching bases. The CDR3 contains 15 residues. V shed 5 bases and J shed 2 bases, with 16 bases lying between them. CDR1 and CDR2 (germline): SGHTA, FQGNSA.

J is TRBJ2-2 and V is TRBV5-1, with D possibly TRBD1 on 6 matching bases. The CDR3 consists of 15 residues. The germline V and J ends were trimmed by 7 bases and 1 base, with 14 bases remaining between them. From germline, CDR1 is SGHRS and CDR2 YFSETQ. CDR3 in amino acids: CASSYGGLNTGELFF. In DNA form, the CDR3 reads TGCGCCAGCTCTTATGGGGGCCTGAACACCGGGGAGCTGTTTTTT.

The V gene is TRBV5-4, the J gene TRBJ2-1, with 7 bases aligning to TRBD1. CDR1 SGHNT and CDR2 YYREEE come from the germline V gene (reference sequence). The CDR3 consists of 15 residues. V lost 0 bases, J lost 5 bases, and 5 bases stayed unmatched. Here the CDR3 DNA reads TGTGCCAGCAGCTTGGGACAGGGCATGGACAATGAGCAGTTCTTC. Protein: CASSLGQGMDNEQFF.

The chain carries TRBV10-3 and TRBJ2-5, with 8 bases aligning to TRBD1. This CDR3 has 16 residues. V dropped 3 bases and J dropped 2; count of bases not matched to a gene: 8. The V gene's germline CDR1 is ENHRY and CDR2 SYGVKD. The CDR3: CAISDFGQGIQETQYF. The CDR3 nucleotides read TGTGCCATCAGTGACTTTGGACAGGGAATTCAAGAGACCCAGTACTTC.